This T cell receptor (beta chain) was obtained from a study of naive and memory T cell subsets. There are a few counts of this clonotype. As yet, its antigen is unknown. Regarding the study as a whole: RNA-based TCR counts may shift with T cell activation and differentiation. Naive repertoires, especially CD8, held a few larger clonotypes, possibly memory cells re-expressing CD45RA.

Two oligonucleotides, mixed equimolar, formed the beta constant-region primer covering TRBC1 and TRBC2. Nested alpha and beta constant-region primers with the SP2 primer drove four PCR rounds on ligated cDNA. TCRdb re-derived calls from the UMI-ligation and nested PCR reads in MiXCR, one entry per CDR3 protein. The sample shows around 83,000 distinct CDR3 sequences, approximately 10% of them seen only once. The TCR was taken from a human donor in good health. The sample was naive CD4+ T cells from blood.

CDR3 nucleotides: TGTGCCAGCAGCCCTAGGGGACTAGCTCACAATGAGCAGTTCTTC. It encodes CASSPRGLAHNEQFF. The gene calls are TRBV7-9 and TRBJ2-1, with 9 bases matching TRBD2. This CDR3 is 15 amino acids long. CDR1 and CDR2 (germline): SEHNR, FQNEAQ (reference sequence). V shed 5 bases and J 5 bases; nucleotides not matched to a gene: 7.